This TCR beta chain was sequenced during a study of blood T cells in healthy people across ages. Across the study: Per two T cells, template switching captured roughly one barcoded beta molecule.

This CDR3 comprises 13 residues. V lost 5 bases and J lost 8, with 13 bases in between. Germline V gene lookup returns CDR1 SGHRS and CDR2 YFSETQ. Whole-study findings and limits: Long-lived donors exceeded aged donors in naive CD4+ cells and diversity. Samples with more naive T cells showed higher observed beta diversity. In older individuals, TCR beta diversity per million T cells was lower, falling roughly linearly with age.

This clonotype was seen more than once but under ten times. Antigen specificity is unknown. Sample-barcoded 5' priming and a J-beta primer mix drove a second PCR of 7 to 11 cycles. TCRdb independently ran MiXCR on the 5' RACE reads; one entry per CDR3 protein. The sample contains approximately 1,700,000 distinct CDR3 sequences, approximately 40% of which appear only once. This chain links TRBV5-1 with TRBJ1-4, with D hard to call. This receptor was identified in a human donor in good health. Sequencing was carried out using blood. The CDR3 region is CASRGYSEEKLFF. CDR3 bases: TGCGCCAGCAGGGGGTATTCGGAGGAAAAACTGTTTTTT.